This TCR beta chain comes out of a study of cytomegalovirus exposure and HLA in healthy donors (dated by TCRdb to the late 2010s). With respect to the entire study: An earlier analysis of several hundred of the donors reported about 250 Gb of sequence data and 117 million unique TCR beta sequences from about 179 million T cells. An earlier analysis of 587 of the donors used high-throughput TCR beta sequencing to judge whether each TCR beta V gene segment behaved as functional or pseudogenic. Among the roughly 390 genotyped donors, approximately 81% belonged to the genetic ancestry cluster associated with self-reported Caucasian donors. A later genetic analysis used genome-wide SNP genotypes for about 65% of the roughly 700 donors, treating that subset as a discovery cohort. A few DR-DQ haplotypes were treated as single units for association and clustering because of strong linkage in the cohort. The study aimed to test whether cataloging public T cell receptors could reveal signatures of past pathogen exposure. An early release covering 550 to 700 HLA-typed donors comprised approximately 300 gigabases of sequencing data and around 85 million unique TCR sequences. The study used immunosequencing to profile the T cell repertoires of some 600 subjects and linked those repertoires to cytomegalovirus serostatus. Donor age, sex, ethnicity and CMV serostatus were collected together with the repertoire data. HLA typing covered class I and class II loci at four-digit resolution. A later analysis re-analyzed previously published TCR beta repertoires from 666 donors and added high-resolution HLA genotyping to study TCR occurrence patterns. Typing coverage differed by locus: A, B, C, DRB1 and DQB1 were typed in roughly 620-630 donors, DQA1 in about 550, DPA1 in some 600, and DPB1 in roughly 450. Along with the roughly 670-subject first cohort, a separate validation cohort of around 120 different subjects was used. High-throughput TCR immunosequencing, statistical association of individual TCRs with disease status, and machine learning were combined to predict cytomegalovirus infection status. All discovery cohort repertoires had been generated on a single sequencing platform. In the later analysis, no new phenotypic data were used to find candidate immune exposures; instead, reliance was placed on TCR beta sequences and their occurrence across donors. Among roughly 400 genotyped donors of the cohort, an average of 235,054 unique TCR beta nucleotide sequences were sequenced per donor, roughly 20% of them non-productive.

Summary of the overall study and its limitations: A later analysis reported that several top co-occurrence clusters appeared linked to parvovirus B19, influenza, CMV and Epstein-Barr virus. In an earlier analysis of 587 of the donors, most TCR beta V segments appeared in productive rearrangements about 90% or about 30% of the time, broadly matching IMGT annotations. A later genetic analysis reported fewer N-insertions in productive TCRs among donors in an Asian-associated ancestry cluster than the roughly 700-donor mean. Most TCR sequences were seen in very few donors, while some public TCRs were found in many individuals. CMV serostatus was the only immune exposure information available for the cohort. This cohort had only TCR beta chains sequenced, and the lack of alpha or paired-chain data limited which features could be detected. Because HLA typing was missing for some donors at each locus, association tests included only the typed subset. In vitro tests confirmed that a few of the cytomegalovirus-associated TCR beta chains recognize cytomegalovirus antigens. A further reported finding was that TCR beta sequences accurately predicted the HLA-A and HLA-B alleles for most subjects in the first cohort. Because counts were too low, about 18 rarely observed V segments, including chromosome 9 orphons, were left out of the earlier analysis of some 640 of the donors. A later analysis found that most CMV-associated TCR beta chains appeared HLA-restricted, with HLA associations seemingly driven largely by CMV exposure. V-gene and J-gene trimming of TCR beta chains was associated with a missense DCLRE1C variant in a later genetic analysis, and the association was replicated in an independent cohort. A total of some 180 TCR beta chains were listed by the study as associated with cytomegalovirus. Because the 87-base-pair reads could not distinguish some IMGT-functional V segments, including TRBV6-2 and TRBV6-3, those segments were excluded. Specific HLA alleles were associated with more than 15,000 TCR beta sequences at a false discovery rate of 0.05 in a later analysis. A later analysis found that HLA-associated TCR beta chains were more clonally expanded and had lower generation probabilities than equally common non-associated chains. When HLA alleles, especially DR and DQ, strongly co-occurred, attributing TCR associations to individual alleles was difficult. The authors suggested that the approach could potentially be generalized to other disease states and immunological phenotypes. A group of highly shared sequence variants was considered likely to be a technical artifact of the sequencing pipeline. Linkage disequilibrium might explain the correlated functional status among segregating V segments, but an unknown experimental factor could not be excluded. Sequencing depth was assumed to be roughly uniform across donors in the presence/absence analyses, though that assumption may not hold. The classifier was reported to diagnose cytomegalovirus status with high specificity and sensitivity in both the original and validation cohorts. A later analysis found that TCR association rates varied across HLA loci, with DRB1 alleles showing the most associated TCRs and HLA-C alleles the fewest.

In total, fewer than 750 healthy bone marrow donors made up the cohort. Cohort members were all nominally healthy when sampled, although unrecorded immune exposures were likely present. The donor was CMV seronegative and was included in the group of over 300 seronegative cohort members. Each donor provided a peripheral blood sample, and peripheral blood mononuclear cells were used for TCR beta sequencing. Genomic DNA was extracted from the blood cell samples with the Qiagen DNeasy Blood Extraction Kit. For CDR1 and CDR2, the germline V gene (reference sequence) lists SGHKS and YYEKEE. Measured from the cysteine to the phenylalanine, the CDR3 is 16 residues long. CDR3 DNA is the only sequence kept; it has 48 bases, read in frame from the first base. From V the trimming removes 2 bases and from J it removes 1 base, while the gene matches leave 8 bases of the junction unaccounted for. The library was obtained by the immunoSEQ multiplex PCR assay. A mixture of 60 forward primers for TCR Vbeta segments and 13 reverse primers for TCR Jbeta segments was used in the multiplex PCR. A multiplex PCR assay on genomic DNA amplified the CDR3 region of rearranged TCR beta genes. The amplified TCR beta libraries were sequenced on the Illumina HiSeq System as 87-base-pair reads. The original methods were these. A later analysis counted approximately 74 million unique TCR beta chains across the 650 to 700 repertoires, and some 11 million of these chains were shared by at least two donors. To remove PCR and sequencing errors, raw reads were error-corrected and collapsed into unique sequences using a nearest-neighbor algorithm that merged closely related sequences. CDR3 sequences were aligned to IMGT reference sequences to assign V, D and J gene segments. Each retained sequence needed at least a six-nucleotide match to both a V gene segment and a J gene segment. Rearrangements were classified as productive when the CDR3 lacked stop codons and remained in frame with V and J, and all other rearrangements were classified as non-productive. CDR3 was defined according to IMGT convention as the region running from the second conserved V-encoded cysteine to the conserved J-encoded phenylalanine. Sequences without an unambiguous match to a single V gene segment were excluded from the earlier analysis of about 600 of the donors. An earlier analysis of a few hundred of the donors classified V segments as functional when productive rearrangements were above 56.7% and as segregating when the standard deviation between donors was above 5%. A statistical classification framework was built for diagnosing cytomegalovirus status from the catalog of TCR beta chain sequences. In a later analysis, TCR nucleotide sequences were compared against IMGT/GENE-DB human TR gene sequences so that V and J genes could be assigned. The TCRdist pipeline was used in a later analysis to assign CDR3 sequences and most-parsimonious VDJ recombination scenarios. In a later analysis, each TCR beta chain was defined by its CDR3 amino acid sequence together with its V-gene family, and reads without a unique V-gene family were excluded. A later analysis removed 500 to 650 highly shared, low-generation-probability nucleotide sequences to deal with suspected cross-contamination and a sequencing artifact. A later analysis calculated a clonal expansion index for each public chain from normalized within-repertoire ranks of inferred template counts. In a later analysis, generation probabilities were computed using a VDJ recombination model fitted to out-of-frame rearrangements, and the results were checked against IGoR. A later analysis scored TCR-TCR, TCR-HLA and TCR-CMV co-occurrence with hypergeometric tests, applying a repertoire-size bias correction to TCR pairs. In a later analysis, false discovery rates were estimated by permuting HLA or CMV assignments 20 times. A later analysis grouped co-occurring TCRs with DBSCAN, adding TCRdist sequence similarity when clustering within HLA-allele-positive subsets. Repertoires with fewer than 30,000 or more than 120,000 public chains, plus five repertoires with anomalous nucleotide sharing, were excluded from co-occurrence clustering. TCRdb re-hosts the immuneACCESS table, in-frame sequences only. Its copies lack some clones; in the studies checked, an unresolved V gene accounts for under half of them, and the cause for the rest is not known. The V and J calls and clone size were taken over from that table, and D and trimming were inferred from the DNA. This sample lists 130,000 or so clones; over 75% were detected once. The top ten hold around 1.4% of the sample.

In regard to this clone: There is no known antigen for this receptor. No base quality information exists; no much larger clone differs at one position.

Sequencing was carried out using PBMCs. The V and J segments used are TRBV5-5 and TRBJ2-7; 8 middle bases align to TRBD2. The receptor's source is a woman aged 18 to 35 in good health and CMV-seronegative. The CDR3: CASSFSGSGSSYEQYF. The DNA reads as follows: TGTGCCAGCAGCTTCTCGGGGAGCGGGAGTTCCTACGAGCAGTACTTC. The variable domain in full, with residues beyond the CDR3 obtained from the reference TRBV5-5 and TRBJ2-7 genes, is DAGVTQSPTHLIKTRGQQVTLRCSPISGHKSVSWYQQVLGQGPQFIFQYYEKEERGRGNFPDRFSARQFPNYSSELNVNALLLGDSALYLCASSFSGSGSSYEQYFGPGTRLTVT.